This entry lists 6 T cell receptor beta chains sequenced from one sample in a study of vaccination effects on CD4 cells after COVID-19. Assay used: immunoSEQ multiplex PCR; TCRdb lists only in-frame clones, some missing. Of 37,000 or so clones in the sample, about 70% are singletons; the top ten hold roughly 8.4%. No antigen has been assigned to these receptors. Investigators separated out CD4+ T cells once approximately 11 days of culture had passed. The vaccine given was either BNT162b2 or mRNA-1273, in two doses. The sample was CD4+ T cells from PBMCs cultured without peptide, taken after COVID-19 vaccination. The receptors were sampled from a human donor who received a COVID-19 vaccine.

The CDR3 DNA sequence: TGTGCCAGCAGACCTTCCGGGACAAAAAATGAAAAACTGTTTTTT. Translation gives CASRPSGTKNEKLFF. The chain links TRBV2 to TRBJ1-4; D may be TRBD1 (6 bases). The V end was cut by 6 bases, the J end by 5 bases, with 16 bases between. The V gene's germline CDR1 is SNHLY and CDR2 FYNNEI. The CDR3 runs to 15 residues.

The rearrangement joins TRBV5-1 to TRBJ2-3; 13 bases are a match to TRBD2. The CDR3 has 15 residues. Germline CDR1 SGHRS, CDR2 YFSETQ. V gave up 7 bases and J gave up 2 bases; unmatched junction bases: 4. CDR3 sequence reads: CASGLAGANTDTQYF. CDR3 DNA: TGCGCCAGCGGACTAGCGGGGGCGAACACAGATACGCAGTATTTT.

Only a few counts were recorded for this clone. V usage is TRBV5-1 and J usage is TRBJ1-5; D gene unclear. The ends were cut back, 0 bases at V and 5 bases at J, with 6 bases in the middle. CDR1 and CDR2 (germline): SGHRS, YFSETQ. The CDR3 contains 13 residues. DNA for the CDR3: TGCGCCAGCAGCTTGGACGGATATCAGCCCCAGCATTTT. This gives the protein CASSLDGYQPQHF.

This clone was picked up a small number of times. The V and J genes are TRBV5-6 and TRBJ1-1; no clear D gene. This CDR3 has 13 residues. Trimming pared 1 base from V and 5 bases from J, leaving 9 bases between. Germline assignment: CDR1 SGHDT and CDR2 YYEEEE. The CDR3 is CASSLPVGTEAFF. The CDR3 bases are TGTGCCAGCAGCTTGCCGGTGGGAACTGAAGCTTTCTTT.

The chain uses TRBV9 and TRBJ1-1; D gene ambiguous. The CDR3 contains 15 residues. The V end was cut by 0 bases, the J end by 6 bases, with 15 bases between. The V gene's germline CDR1 is SGDLS and CDR2 YYNGEE. The CDR3 sequence is CASSVAGWEVAEAFF. CDR3 coding DNA: TGTGCCAGCAGCGTAGCGGGGTGGGAGGTCGCTGAAGCTTTCTTT.

V usage is TRBV21-1 and J usage is TRBJ2-7; the table's D call TRBD2 went unverified against the DNA. TRBV21-1 is shown as a pseudogene. CDR3 length: 16 amino acids. CDR3 sequence: CASSQSGLAGGYEQYF. DNA of the CDR3: TGTGCCAGCAGCCAGTCGGGACTAGCGGGAGGCTACGAGCAGTACTTC.